A single TCR beta chain is shown here with its context. Its target is not known. Germline V gene lookup returns CDR1 SGDLS and CDR2 YYNGEE. This CDR3 spans 14 amino acids. V was shortened by 4 bases and J by 6 bases, with 14 bases between the two germline ends. Data came from immunoSEQ multiplex PCR; TCRdb stores just in-frame clones and leaves some out. The profile covers around 60,000 clones, with approximately 78% appearing a single time and approximately 0.92% taken by the ten largest. The data were taken from a study of memory CD4+ T cells and cytomegalovirus serostatus. Single viable CD3+CD4+CD8-CD45RO+ cells were sorted as the memory CD4+ T cells. Serum IgG to CMV pp150, pp28, p38 and p52 defined serostatus. General observations from the study: Suggested: most of the CMV-linked TCR signature lies in CD4+ memory cells.

The specimen sequenced was memory CD4+ T cells from blood. The chain uses TRBV9 and TRBJ2-1; unclear D gene. This sequence was found in an adult in good health and CMV-seronegative. This CDR3 reads CASSLIPTFNEQFF. The CDR3 bases are TGTGCCAGCAGCCTAATACCCACCTTCAATGAGCAGTTCTTC. The variable domain in full, completed from reference TRBV9 and TRBJ2-1, reads DSGVTQTPKHLITATGQRVTLRCSPRSGDLSVYWYQQSLDQGLQFLIQYYNGEERAKGNILERFSAQQFPDLHSELNLSSLELGDSALYFCASSLIPTFNEQFFGPGTRLTVL.